Below are 5 T cell receptor beta chains sequenced from a single sample in a study of cytomegalovirus exposure and HLA in healthy donors. The PCR made use of 60 Vbeta and 13 Jbeta primers. Here immunoSEQ multiplex PCR was the method, and the copy in TCRdb shows in-frame clones only, minus some. This sample yields about 150,000 clones, of which 77% are seen a single time; around 1.3% belongs to the top ten. The sequenced sample was PBMCs. The receptors stem from a woman between 40 and 50 years old in good health and CMV-seronegative.

This sequence joins TRBV5-1 and TRBJ2-7, with 7 bases aligning to TRBD1. CDR1 and CDR2 from the germline V gene are SGHRS and YFSETQ. The CDR3 runs 15 residues. Trimming took 0 bases from V and 3 from J; bases not matched to a gene: 6. The CDR3 sequence is CASSLAPAGGYEQYF. Here the CDR3 DNA reads TGCGCCAGCAGCTTGGCCCCGGCAGGGGGCTACGAGCAGTACTTC.

The chain recombines TRBV15 with TRBJ1-1; TRBD1 might be the D (6 bases). CDR1 LNHNV and CDR2 YYDKDF come from the germline V gene (reference sequence). The CDR3 is 15 residues long. V was trimmed by 4 bases and J by 0 bases, leaving 12 bases between them. Here the CDR3 reads CATSIIRDMNTEAFF. CDR3 in DNA: TGTGCCACCAGCATTATCCGGGACATGAACACTGAAGCTTTCTTT.

This sequence joins TRBV19 and TRBJ2-7; 9 positions match TRBD2. Looked up from germline, CDR1 is LNHDA and CDR2 is SQIVND (reference sequence). V lost 5 bases and J lost 0; bases outside the gene matches: 8. CDR3 length equals 16 residues. CDR3 residues: CASSSPGTSSSYEQYF. CDR3 coding DNA: TGTGCCAGTAGTTCGCCCGGGACTAGCAGCTCCTACGAGCAGTACTTC.

This chain links TRBV6-5 with TRBJ2-7; 9 bases line up with TRBD2. The V gene's germline CDR1 is MNHEY and CDR2 SVGAGI. The CDR3 runs 15 residues. The V and J ends lost 0 bases and 7 bases, in that order; junction bases with no gene match: 7. The CDR3 is CASSYSRLAGKEQYF. The DNA for the CDR3 is TGTGCCAGCAGTTACTCACGGCTAGCGGGGAAGGAGCAGTACTTC.

J is TRBJ2-1 and V is TRBV9; D uncertain. Trimming removed 0 bases from V and 0 bases from J, with 10 bases in between. Per germline, CDR1 SGDLS and CDR2 YYNGEE. The CDR3 spans 16 residues. The CDR3 protein is CASSVGRHISYNEQFF. The CDR3 DNA follows: TGTGCCAGCAGCGTAGGGCGGCACATCTCCTACAATGAGCAGTTCTTC.